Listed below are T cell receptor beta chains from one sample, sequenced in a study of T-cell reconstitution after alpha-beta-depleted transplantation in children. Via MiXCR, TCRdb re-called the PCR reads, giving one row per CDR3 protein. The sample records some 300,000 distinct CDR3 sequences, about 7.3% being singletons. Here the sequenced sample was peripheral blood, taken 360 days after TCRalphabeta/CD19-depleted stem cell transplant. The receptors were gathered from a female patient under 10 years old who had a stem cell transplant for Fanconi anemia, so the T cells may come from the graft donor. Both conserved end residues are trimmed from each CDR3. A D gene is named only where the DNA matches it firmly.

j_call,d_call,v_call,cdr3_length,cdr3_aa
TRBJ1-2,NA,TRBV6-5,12,ASSYSNGAGGYT
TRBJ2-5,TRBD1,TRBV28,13,ASSFTDRGRETQY
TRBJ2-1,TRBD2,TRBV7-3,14,ASSEVGTSGVREQF
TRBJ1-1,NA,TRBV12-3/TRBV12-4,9,ASSQTGGEV
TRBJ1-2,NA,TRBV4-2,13,ASSLTGNPNYGYT
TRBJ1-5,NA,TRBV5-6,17,ASSPTLNDRPYSNQPQH
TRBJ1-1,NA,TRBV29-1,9,SVVSGAEAF
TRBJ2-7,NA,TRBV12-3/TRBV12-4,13,ASSFLRDASYEQY
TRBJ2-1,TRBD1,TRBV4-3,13,ASSQGDRGGNEQF
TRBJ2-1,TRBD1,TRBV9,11,ASENRGNNEQF
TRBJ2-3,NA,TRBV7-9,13,ASSLVSGPGDTQY
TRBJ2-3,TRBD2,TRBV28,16,ASSFLVAGGEETDTQY
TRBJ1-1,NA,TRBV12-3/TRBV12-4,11,ASSWQGRGIAF
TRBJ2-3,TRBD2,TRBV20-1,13,SASGLAGGTDTQY
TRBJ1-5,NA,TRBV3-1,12,ASSQGLGSQPQH
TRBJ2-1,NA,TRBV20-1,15,SARETGVLVIYNEQF
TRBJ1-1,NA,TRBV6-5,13,ASSYLAQGGTEAF
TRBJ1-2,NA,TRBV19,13,ASSPLRPGNYGYT
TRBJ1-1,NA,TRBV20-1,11,SVLPLGAAEAF
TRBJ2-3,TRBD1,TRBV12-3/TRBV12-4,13,ASRAGQGSRDTQY
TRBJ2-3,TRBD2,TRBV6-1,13,ASKGLAGGRGTQY
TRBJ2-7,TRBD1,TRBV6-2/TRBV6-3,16,ASSPIPTGTGKTYEQY
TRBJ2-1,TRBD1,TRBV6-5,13,ASSYHRGSYNEQF
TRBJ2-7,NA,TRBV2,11,ASSEAKVYEQY
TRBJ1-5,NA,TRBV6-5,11,ASSYSIGQPQH
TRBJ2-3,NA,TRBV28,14,ASSLWHSGLTDTQY
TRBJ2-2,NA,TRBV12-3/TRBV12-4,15,ASSLSWQGPNTGELF
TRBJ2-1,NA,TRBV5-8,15,ASSLKTGRRPNNEQF
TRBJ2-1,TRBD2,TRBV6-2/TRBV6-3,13,ASRPFSGRYNEQF
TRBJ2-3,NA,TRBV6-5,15,ASSSTSRGTSTDTQY
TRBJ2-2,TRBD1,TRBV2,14,ASSQGQGTYTGELF
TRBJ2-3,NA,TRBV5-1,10,ASSFDRDTQY
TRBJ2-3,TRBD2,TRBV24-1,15,ATSETKAGVLTDTQY